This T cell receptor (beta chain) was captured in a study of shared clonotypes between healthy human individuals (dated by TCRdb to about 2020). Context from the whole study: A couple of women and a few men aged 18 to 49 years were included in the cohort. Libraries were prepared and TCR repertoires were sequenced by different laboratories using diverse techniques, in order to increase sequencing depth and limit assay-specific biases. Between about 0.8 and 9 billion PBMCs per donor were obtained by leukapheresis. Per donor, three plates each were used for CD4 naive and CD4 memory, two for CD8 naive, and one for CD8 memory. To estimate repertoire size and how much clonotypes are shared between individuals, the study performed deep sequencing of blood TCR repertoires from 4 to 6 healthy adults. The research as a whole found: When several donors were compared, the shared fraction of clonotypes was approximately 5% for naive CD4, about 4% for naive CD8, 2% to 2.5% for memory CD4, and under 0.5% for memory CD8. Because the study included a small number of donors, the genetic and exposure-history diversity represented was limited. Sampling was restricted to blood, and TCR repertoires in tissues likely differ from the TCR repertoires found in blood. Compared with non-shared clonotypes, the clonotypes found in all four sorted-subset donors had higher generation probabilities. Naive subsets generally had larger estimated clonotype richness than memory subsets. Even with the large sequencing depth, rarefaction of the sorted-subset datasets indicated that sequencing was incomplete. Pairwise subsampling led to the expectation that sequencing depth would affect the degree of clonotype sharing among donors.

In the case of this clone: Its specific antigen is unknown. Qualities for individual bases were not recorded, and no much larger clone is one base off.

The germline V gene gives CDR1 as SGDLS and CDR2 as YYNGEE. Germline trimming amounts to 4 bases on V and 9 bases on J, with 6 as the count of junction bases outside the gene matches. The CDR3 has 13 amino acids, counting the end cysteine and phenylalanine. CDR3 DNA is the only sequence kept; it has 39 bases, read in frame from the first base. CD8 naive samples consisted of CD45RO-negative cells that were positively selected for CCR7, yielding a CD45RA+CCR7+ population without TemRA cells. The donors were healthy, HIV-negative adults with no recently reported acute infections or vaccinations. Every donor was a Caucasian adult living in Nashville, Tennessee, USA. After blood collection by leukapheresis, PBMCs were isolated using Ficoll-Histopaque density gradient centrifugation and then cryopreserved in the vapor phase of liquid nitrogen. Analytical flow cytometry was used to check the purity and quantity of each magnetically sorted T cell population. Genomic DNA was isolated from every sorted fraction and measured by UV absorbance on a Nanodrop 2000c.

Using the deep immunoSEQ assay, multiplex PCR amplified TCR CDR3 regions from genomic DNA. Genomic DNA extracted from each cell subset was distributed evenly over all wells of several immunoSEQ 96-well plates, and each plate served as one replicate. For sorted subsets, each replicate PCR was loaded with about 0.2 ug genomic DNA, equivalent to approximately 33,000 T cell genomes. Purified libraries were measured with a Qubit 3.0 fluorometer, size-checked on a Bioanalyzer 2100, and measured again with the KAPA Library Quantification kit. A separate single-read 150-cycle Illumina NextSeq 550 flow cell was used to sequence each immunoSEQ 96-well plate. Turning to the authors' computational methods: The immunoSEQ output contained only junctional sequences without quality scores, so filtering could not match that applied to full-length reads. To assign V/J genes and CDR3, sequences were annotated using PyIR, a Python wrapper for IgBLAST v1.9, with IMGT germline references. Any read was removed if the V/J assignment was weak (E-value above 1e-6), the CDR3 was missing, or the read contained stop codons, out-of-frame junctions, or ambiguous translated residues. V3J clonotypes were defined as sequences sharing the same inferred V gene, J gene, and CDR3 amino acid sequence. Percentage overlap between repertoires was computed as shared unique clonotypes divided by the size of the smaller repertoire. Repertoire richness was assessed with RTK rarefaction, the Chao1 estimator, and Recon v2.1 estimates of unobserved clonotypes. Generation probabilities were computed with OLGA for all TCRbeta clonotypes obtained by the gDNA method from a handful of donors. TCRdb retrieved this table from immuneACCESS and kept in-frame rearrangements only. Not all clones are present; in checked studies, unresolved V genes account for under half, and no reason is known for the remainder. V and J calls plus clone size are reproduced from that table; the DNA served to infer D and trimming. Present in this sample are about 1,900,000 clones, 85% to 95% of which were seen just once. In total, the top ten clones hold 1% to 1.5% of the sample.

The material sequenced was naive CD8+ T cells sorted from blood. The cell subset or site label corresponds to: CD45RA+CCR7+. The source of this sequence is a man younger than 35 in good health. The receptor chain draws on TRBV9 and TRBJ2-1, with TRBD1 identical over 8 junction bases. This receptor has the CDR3 CASSRTGWIEQFF. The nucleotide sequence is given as TGTGCCAGCAGCAGGACAGGGTGGATTGAGCAGTTCTTC.